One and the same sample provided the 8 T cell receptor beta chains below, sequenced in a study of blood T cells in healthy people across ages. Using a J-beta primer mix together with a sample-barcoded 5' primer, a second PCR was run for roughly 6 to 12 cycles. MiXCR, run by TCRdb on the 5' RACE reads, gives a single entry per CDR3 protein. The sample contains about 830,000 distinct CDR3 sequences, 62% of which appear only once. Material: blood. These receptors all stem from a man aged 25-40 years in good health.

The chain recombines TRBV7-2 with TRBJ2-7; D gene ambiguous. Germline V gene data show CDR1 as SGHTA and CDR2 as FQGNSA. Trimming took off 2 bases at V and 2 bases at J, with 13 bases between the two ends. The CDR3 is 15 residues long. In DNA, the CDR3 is TGTGCCAGCAGCTTATACGGCAGGAATCCCTACGAGCAGTACTTC. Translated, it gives CASSLYGRNPYEQYF.

CDR3 in amino acids: CASSQGAQGRNEKLFF. The CDR3 DNA reads TGCGCCAGCAGCCAAGGAGCTCAGGGGCGGAATGAAAAACTGTTTTTT. V and J are TRBV4-3 and TRBJ1-4; maybe TRBD1 (6 bases). Trimming stripped 1 base from V and 5 bases from J, with 14 bases between. The CDR3 has 16 residues. Germline V gene lookup returns CDR1 LGHNA and CDR2 YSLEER.

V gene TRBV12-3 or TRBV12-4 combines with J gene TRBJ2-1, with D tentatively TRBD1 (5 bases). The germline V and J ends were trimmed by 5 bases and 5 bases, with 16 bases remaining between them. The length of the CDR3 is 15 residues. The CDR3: CASSVRDQLNNEQFF. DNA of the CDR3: TGTGCCAGCAGTGTCAGGGATCAGCTCAACAATGAGCAGTTCTTC.

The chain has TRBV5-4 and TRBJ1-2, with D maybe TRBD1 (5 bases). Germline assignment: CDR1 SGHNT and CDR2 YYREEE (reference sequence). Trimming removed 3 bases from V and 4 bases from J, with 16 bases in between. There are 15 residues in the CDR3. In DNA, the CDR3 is TGTGCCAGCAGCTCCTTCGAGAGGGGTACCTATGGCTACACCTTC. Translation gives CASSSFERGTYGYTF. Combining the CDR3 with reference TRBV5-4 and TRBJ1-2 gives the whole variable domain ETGVTQSPTHLIKTRGQQVTLRCSSQSGHNTVSWYQQALGQGPQFIFQYYREEENGRGNFPPRFSGLQFPNYSSELNVNALELDDSALYLCASSSFERGTYGYTFGSGTRLTVV.

DNA of the CDR3: TGTGCCAGCAGTGATCTCGGACAGGGCTCCTCCTACGAGCAGTACTTC. This gives the protein CASSDLGQGSSYEQYF. The chain links TRBV6-1 to TRBJ2-7; 8 bases agree with TRBD1. Germline V gene sequence: CDR1 MNHNS, CDR2 SASEGT. With V trimmed by 3 bases and J by 0 bases, 7 bases remained unmatched. The CDR3 is 16 amino acids.

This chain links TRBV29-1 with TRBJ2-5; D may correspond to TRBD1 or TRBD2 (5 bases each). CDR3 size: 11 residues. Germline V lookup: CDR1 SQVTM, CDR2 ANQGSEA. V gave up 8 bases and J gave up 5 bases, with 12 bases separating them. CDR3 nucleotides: TGCAGCCCCTGGGACGGGGAGACCCAGTACTTC. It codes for CSPWDGETQYF.

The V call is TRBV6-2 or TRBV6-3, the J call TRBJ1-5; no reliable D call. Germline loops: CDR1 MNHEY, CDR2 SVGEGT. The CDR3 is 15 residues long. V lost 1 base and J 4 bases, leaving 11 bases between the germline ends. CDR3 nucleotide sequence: TGTGCCAGCAGTTACTATAGAAACAAGAATCAGCCCCAGCATTTT. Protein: CASSYYRNKNQPQHF.

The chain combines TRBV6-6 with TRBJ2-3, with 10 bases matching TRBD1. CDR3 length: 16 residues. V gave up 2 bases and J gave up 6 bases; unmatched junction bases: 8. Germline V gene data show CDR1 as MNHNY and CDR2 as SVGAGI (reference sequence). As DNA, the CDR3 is TGTGCCAGCAGTTACCTGGACAGGGGGGTTACGGATACGCAGTATTTT. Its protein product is CASSYLDRGVTDTQYF.